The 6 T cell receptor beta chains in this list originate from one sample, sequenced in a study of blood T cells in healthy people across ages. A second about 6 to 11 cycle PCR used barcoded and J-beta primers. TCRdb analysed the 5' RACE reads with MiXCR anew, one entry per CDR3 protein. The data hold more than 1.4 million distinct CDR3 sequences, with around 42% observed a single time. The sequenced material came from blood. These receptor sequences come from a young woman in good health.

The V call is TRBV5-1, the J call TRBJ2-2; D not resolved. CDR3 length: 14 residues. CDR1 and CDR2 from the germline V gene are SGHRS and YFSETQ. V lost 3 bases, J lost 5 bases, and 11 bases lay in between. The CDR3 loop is CASSYRERTGELFF. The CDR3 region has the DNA TGCGCCAGCAGCTACAGAGAGCGTACCGGGGAGCTGTTTTTT.

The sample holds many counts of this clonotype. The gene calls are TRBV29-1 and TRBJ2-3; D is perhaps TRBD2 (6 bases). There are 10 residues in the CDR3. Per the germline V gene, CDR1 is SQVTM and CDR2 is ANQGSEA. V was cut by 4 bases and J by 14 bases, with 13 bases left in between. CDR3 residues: CSVVTSSLYF. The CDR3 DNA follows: TGCAGCGTTGTGACTAGTTCACTGTATTTT.

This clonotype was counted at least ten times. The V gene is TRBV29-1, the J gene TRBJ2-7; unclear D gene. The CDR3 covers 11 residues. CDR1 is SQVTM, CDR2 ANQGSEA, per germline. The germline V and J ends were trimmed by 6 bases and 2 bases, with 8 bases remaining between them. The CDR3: CSVEEAYEQYF. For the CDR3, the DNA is TGCAGCGTCGAGGAAGCCTACGAGCAGTACTTC.

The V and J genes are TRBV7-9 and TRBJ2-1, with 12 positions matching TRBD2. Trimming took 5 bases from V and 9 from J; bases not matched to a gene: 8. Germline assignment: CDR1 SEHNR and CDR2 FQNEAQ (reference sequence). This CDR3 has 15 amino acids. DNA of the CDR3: TGTGCCAGCAGCCCCGGACTAGCGGGACGGGGTGAGCAGTTCTTC. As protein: CASSPGLAGRGEQFF.

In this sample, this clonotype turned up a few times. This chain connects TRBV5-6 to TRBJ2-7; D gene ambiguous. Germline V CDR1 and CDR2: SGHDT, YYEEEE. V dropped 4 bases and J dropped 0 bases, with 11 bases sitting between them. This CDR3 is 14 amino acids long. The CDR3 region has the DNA TGTGCCAGCAGCCGCCGATGGGGCTCCTACGAGCAGTACTTC. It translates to CASSRRWGSYEQYF. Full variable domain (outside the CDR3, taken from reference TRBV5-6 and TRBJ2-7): DAGVTQSPTHLIKTRGQQVTLRCSPKSGHDTVSWYQQALGQGPQFIFQYYEEEERQRGNFPDRFSGHQFPNYSSELNVNALLLGDSALYLCASSRRWGSYEQYFGPGTRLTVT.

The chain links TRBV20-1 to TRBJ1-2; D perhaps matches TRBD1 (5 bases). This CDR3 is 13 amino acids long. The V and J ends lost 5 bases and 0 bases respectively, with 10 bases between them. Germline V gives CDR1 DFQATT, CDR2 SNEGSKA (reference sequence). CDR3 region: CSAGGAANYGYTF. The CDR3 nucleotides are TGCAGTGCTGGAGGGGCAGCTAACTATGGCTACACCTTC.